Listed here are 20 T cell receptor beta chains from one sample, sequenced in a study of Ad26.COV2.S vaccination and SARS-CoV-2 variants. Treatment defined: about 20 received Ad26.COV2.S at low or high dose, single or two shots; about 5 received placebo; per-sample allocation not given. Repertoires come from day 63 after the first vaccine or placebo injection. TCRdb's copy holds only in-frame clones and misses some; the assay was immunoSEQ multiplex PCR. The repertoire holds about 480,000 clones, with around 88% as singletons. The source material was peripheral blood, sampled in a trial of Ad26.COV2.S vaccine versus placebo. The receptors were sampled from a person between 18 and 65 years old who received the Ad26.COV2.S COVID-19 vaccine or a placebo.

This chain uses TRBV5-6 with TRBJ2-7; tentatively, D is TRBD2 (6 bases). Germline V lookup: CDR1 SGHDT, CDR2 YYEEEE. V shed 4 bases and J shed 2 bases, with 16 bases lying between them. This CDR3 comprises 15 residues. CDR3 sequence reads: CASSGPRDFTYEQYF. CDR3 DNA sequence: TGTGCCAGCAGCGGGCCCAGGGACTTTACCTACGAGCAGTACTTC.

As for this clone: Other DNA sequences in the same sample also yield this CDR3. V is TRBV5-1 and J is TRBJ2-1, with 11 bases that match TRBD2. Germline V gene lookup returns CDR1 SGHRS and CDR2 YFSETQ. The CDR3 loop spans 14 amino acids. The junction had 1 base not matched to a gene; V was cut back by 1 base and J by 7 bases. The CDR3 reads CASSLLAGGNEQFF. The CDR3 region has the DNA TGCGCCAGCAGCTTGTTAGCGGGAGGGAATGAGCAGTTCTTC.

V usage is TRBV11-3 and J usage is TRBJ2-7, with a weak D call TRBD2 (6 bases). CDR1 is SGHNT, CDR2 YENEEA, per germline. V was shortened by 4 bases and J by 6 bases, with 16 bases between the two germline ends. This CDR3 is built from 14 residues. The CDR3: CASSYGGGMREQYF. The CDR3 nucleotides read TGTGCCAGCAGCTATGGCGGCGGGATGCGCGAGCAGTACTTC.

The rearrangement joins TRBV7-9 to TRBJ2-2; D is perhaps TRBD1 or TRBD2 (5 bases each). The CDR3 loop spans 15 amino acids. Trimming left V 1 base short and J 4 bases short, with 10 bases between. CDR1 SEHNR and CDR2 FQNEAQ come from the germline V gene (reference sequence). As DNA, the CDR3 is TGTGCCAGCAGCTTAGGGGGACGGTCCACCGGGGAGCTGTTTTTT. This codes for CASSLGGRSTGELFF.

On this clone itself: The sample has other DNA sequences that encode this CDR3 too. The V gene is TRBV4-3, the J gene TRBJ2-7; D gene unclear. From germline, CDR1 is LGHNA and CDR2 YSLEER. The CDR3 loop spans 14 amino acids. V gave up 0 bases and J gave up 2 bases, with 8 bases separating them. CDR3 in DNA: TGCGCCAGCAGCCAAGATGAAGGAGCCTACGAGCAGTACTTC. It specifies CASSQDEGAYEQYF.

This clone was observed a handful of times. The chain links TRBV5-1 to TRBJ2-7, with 10 bases lining up with TRBD1. CDR1 is SGHRS, CDR2 YFSETQ, per germline. V was clipped by 3 bases and J by 9 bases; unmatched bases: 12. This CDR3 contains 15 residues. The chain's CDR3 is CASSSNRDRGGRQYF. The CDR3 region has the DNA TGCGCCAGCAGCTCCAACCGGGACAGGGGAGGTCGGCAGTACTTC.

The chain recombines TRBV14 with TRBJ1-4, with TRBD1 as a possible D gene (5 bases). Trimming shortened V by 1 base and J by 5 bases, and 11 bases separated the two germline ends. The CDR3 is made up of 15 amino acids. Germline CDR1 is SGHDN and CDR2 is FVKESK. The CDR3: CASSQGRGPNEKLFF. The CDR3 nucleotides are TGTGCCAGCAGCCAAGGGCGGGGCCCGAATGAAAAACTGTTTTTT.

The V gene is TRBV29-1, the J gene TRBJ2-5; D is uncertain. CDR1 is SQVTM and CDR2 is ANQGSEA in the germline V gene. The CDR3 loop spans 9 amino acids. Trimming pared 4 bases from V and 5 bases from J, leaving 2 bases between. This chain's CDR3 is CSVGETQYF. Here the CDR3 DNA reads TGCAGCGTTGGGGAGACCCAGTACTTC.

Only a few counts were recorded for this clone. The gene calls are TRBV7-9 and TRBJ2-7; 11 positions match TRBD2. This CDR3 is 17 amino acids long. V shed 5 bases and J 1 base; nucleotides not matched to a gene: 10. Germline V CDR1 and CDR2: SEHNR, FQNEAQ (reference sequence). CDR3 bases: TGTGCCAGCAGCGTTTATGTCGGGACTAGCGGATCCTACGAGCAGTACTTC. Translating gives CASSVYVGTSGSYEQYF.

The chain uses TRBV7-8 and TRBJ2-1; D ambiguous. The CDR3 loop spans 14 amino acids. Germline CDR1 reads SGHVS; CDR2 reads FQNEAQ. The V end was cut by 3 bases, the J end by 4 bases, with 10 bases between. The chain's CDR3 is CASSLIDPYNEQFF. CDR3 nucleotide sequence: TGTGCCAGCAGCTTGATAGACCCTTACAATGAGCAGTTCTTC. Complete variable domain (other parts from reference TRBV7-8 and TRBJ2-1): GAGVSQSPRYKVAKRGQDVALRCDPISGHVSLFWYQQALGQGPEFLTYFQNEAQLDKSGLPSDRFFAERPEGSVSTLKIQRTQQEDSAVYLCASSLIDPYNEQFFGPGTRLTVL.

The V call is TRBV25-1, the J call TRBJ2-2, with unresolved D. The V gene lost 7 bases and the J gene lost 6 bases, with 12 bases spanning the gap. Germline CDR1 and CDR2: MGHDK and SYGVNS. The CDR3 covers 13 residues. The CDR3 here is CASTSGVSGELFF. The CDR3 coding sequence is TGTGCCAGCACAAGTGGCGTTTCCGGGGAGCTGTTTTTT.

The V gene is TRBV4-3, the J gene TRBJ1-1; no firm D call. Deletions cut 0 bases from V and 4 bases from J, with 12 bases between. CDR3 length equals 15 residues. CDR1 is LGHNA, CDR2 YSLEER, per germline. For the CDR3, the DNA is TGCGCCAGCAGCCAAGATGGCGCTGGAGGCACTGAAGCTTTCTTT. Translated, it gives CASSQDGAGGTEAFF.

The gene calls are TRBV7-2 and TRBJ1-3; D gene ambiguous. V was shortened by 2 bases and J by 2 bases, with 10 bases between the two germline ends. The CDR3 covers 15 residues. Germline-derived CDR1 and CDR2 are SGHTA and FQGNSA. The CDR3 sequence: CASSLMETAGNTIYF. The CDR3 bases are TGTGCCAGCAGCTTAATGGAAACAGCTGGAAACACCATATATTTT.

The chain has TRBV27 and TRBJ2-3; D might be TRBD1 (6 bases). Germline V gives CDR1 MNHEY, CDR2 SMNVEV (reference sequence). V was cut by 3 bases and J by 5 bases, with 12 bases left in between. This CDR3 spans 14 amino acids. In DNA, the CDR3 is TGTGCCAGCAGTTTGAACAGGGCTGAAGATACGCAGTATTTT. Its translation is CASSLNRAEDTQYF.

This chain connects TRBV6-2 or TRBV6-3 to TRBJ2-3; 12 nucleotides line up with TRBD2. The CDR3 is 18 residues long. CDR1 and CDR2 (germline): MNHEY, SVGEGT. With V trimmed by 0 bases and J by 4 bases, 8 bases remained unmatched. The CDR3 DNA follows: TGTGCCAGCAGTTACTCTTCTAGCGGGAGGGCCTTGGCAGATACGCAGTATTTT. Protein: CASSYSSSGRALADTQYF.

The genes are TRBV15 and TRBJ2-5, with unresolved D. There are 17 residues in the CDR3. The ends were cut back, 1 base at V and 2 bases at J, with 17 bases in the middle. The germline gives CDR1 LNHNV, CDR2 YYDKDF (reference sequence). CDR3 sequence (DNA): TGTGCCACCAGCAGAGTTAGTCGGAGCGATTATCAAGAGACCCAGTACTTC. It translates to CATSRVSRSDYQETQYF.

The chain uses TRBV5-4 and TRBJ2-1; TRBD2 agrees at 8 bases. The CDR3 spans 16 residues. The ends lost 4 bases at V and 5 bases at J; junction bases unmatched: 11. Germline values: CDR1 SGHNT, CDR2 YYREEE (reference sequence). The CDR3 DNA follows: TGTGCCAGCAGCATCCAAAGCGGGAGTAGAAACAATGAGCAGTTCTTC. It is translated as CASSIQSGSRNNEQFF.

This CDR3 reads CASSYRTEVAFF. In DNA form, the CDR3 reads TGTGCCAGCAGTTATAGGACAGAGGTTGCTTTCTTT. This chain links TRBV6-5 with TRBJ1-1; D may be TRBD1 (6 bases). The CDR3 length is 12 residues. CDR1 is MNHEY and CDR2 is SVGAGI in the germline V gene. V lost 3 bases to trimming and J lost 11 bases, with 13 bases between them.

This clone was observed a single time. The chain recombines TRBV19 with TRBJ2-5; TRBD1 might be the D (6 bases). The CDR3 extends over 14 amino acids. V lost 5 bases, J lost 5 bases, and 15 bases lay in between. In germline, CDR1 is LNHDA, CDR2 SQIVND (reference sequence). For the CDR3, the DNA is TGTGCCAGTAGTTCACAGGGTCCTGGGGAGACCCAGTACTTC. Residues: CASSSQGPGETQYF.

The rearrangement uses TRBV27 and TRBJ2-6, with D unresolved. The germline gives CDR1 MNHEY, CDR2 SMNVEV (reference sequence). The V end was cut by 5 bases, the J end by 4 bases, with 12 bases between. CDR3 length: 15 residues. In DNA, the CDR3 is TGTGCCAGCAGTCCGAGGTTGGCGGGGGCCAACGTCCTGACTTTC. Amino acids: CASSPRLAGANVLTF.